Here is one TCR beta chain with its context. Only a few counts were recorded for this clonotype. The specificity of this receptor is unknown. No base quality values were provided; no much bigger clone lies one nucleotide off. To demonstrate the VDJtools post-analysis software, the study profiled TCR beta repertoires from the peripheral blood of about a dozen young patients with multiple sclerosis. The multiple sclerosis patients were children and adolescents ranging in age from 6 to 15 years. The library was obtained by PCR. The sample was run on an Illumina HiSeq 2500. To reduce PCR and sequencing biases, unique molecular identifiers were built into the TCR beta cDNA libraries. Some 500,000 cDNA molecules were obtained per 1 to 10 million input T cells, so each molecule approximated one T cell. Patient libraries were prepared and sequenced with the same protocol used for the earlier healthy control dataset. Samples belonging to the same batch were prepared together, multiplexed and sequenced on a shared HiSeq lane. The authors processed their data as follows. Raw barcoded reads were processed with MIGEC, discarding single-read molecular identifier groups before consensus assembly and CDR3 extraction. Clonotype tables were post-analysed with VDJtools, and diversity was normalized by down-sampling all datasets to the smallest sample size. Repertoire overlap clustering matched CDR3 amino acid but not nucleotide sequences to correct batch-related cross-sample contamination. The public reads were run again by TCRdb, first through fastp at Q25 and then through MiXCR, and only productive beta chains were kept. Under each unique CDR3 protein, matching rows form one entry showing the most common genes and DNA. These V and J calls rely on TCRdb rather than the paper's analysis. This sample is represented by 750,000 to 950,000 distinct CDR3 sequences; approximately 50% of them were singletons. The ten largest account for under 6% of the sample.

The data derive from a study of post-analysis software for immune sequencing data (dated by TCRdb to 2015 to 2017). As for the study more broadly: Relapsing-remitting, secondary progressive and progressive-relapsing multiple sclerosis were recorded as disease courses, and subtype annotation was lacking for some patients. A subset of samples was prepared in parallel using single-end sample barcoding, then pooled and co-amplified after Illumina adapter ligation. The patient repertoires were compared against around eleven previously published healthy control repertoires obtained from donors aged about 6 to 28 years. Results the study describes overall, beyond this receptor: Patients showed significantly higher frequencies than controls for a handful of TRBV segments, among them TRBV5-6, TRBV5-1 and TRBV20-1. The control group was slightly older than the multiple sclerosis patient group. Normalized Chao1 diversity was significantly lower in multiple sclerosis patients than controls, suggesting substantial peripheral T-cell clonal expansion. Strong co-clustering of samples prepared in the same batch was shown by direct clustering with F measure, prompting a batch-effect correction.

The CDR3, cysteine through phenylalanine, is 16 amino acids long. The DNA shown is the 48-base CDR3, in frame from base 1. CDR1 SGDLS and CDR2 YYNGEE were looked up in the germline V gene. Trimming accounts for 2 bases at V and 9 bases at J, while the number of junction bases matched to no gene is 10. The clonotype originates from a girl between 5 and 17 years old with multiple sclerosis. The sequencing input was blood. The sequence joins TRBV9 to TRBJ2-1; TRBD2 matches 11 bases in the middle. The CDR3 loop reads CASSVGSGGALSEQFF. The bases read TGTGCCAGCAGCGTTGGTAGCGGGGGGGCATTATCTGAGCAGTTCTTC.